The clone carrying this TCR beta chain was observed a few times. Its antigen remains unidentified. Time point noted: week 11, during vaccination. With topical imiquimod, each dose of the vaccine consisted of 300 ug of mutant IDH1 20-mer peptide. This sample stems from a study of a mutant IDH1 vaccine in newly diagnosed glioma. Whole-study context: Vaccines began 4-6 weeks after radiotherapy alone, or with temozolomide cycles. Most patients had received both radiotherapy and temozolomide, the prior options being radiotherapy, temozolomide, or both.

Trimming removed 10 bases from V and 3 bases from J, with 12 bases in between. The CDR3 has 12 amino acids. Germline values: CDR1 ENHRY, CDR2 SYGVKD. Generated by immunoSEQ multiplex PCR, the TCRdb table keeps only in-frame clones and is missing some. The sample includes about 40,000 clones, 84% of them seen just once. The input for sequencing was PBMCs, taken from a glioma patient whose treatment included an IDH1 peptide vaccine. This clonotype was sampled from a man aged 35 to 55 with glioma. The chain combines TRBV10-3 with TRBJ1-1; no clear D. CDR3 sequence reads: CATQEIYTEAFF. CDR3 in DNA: TGTGCCACCCAGGAGATTTACACTGAAGCTTTCTTT.